This T cell receptor beta chain was found in a study of T cells in Graves' hyperthyroidism and ophthalmopathy. The study, taken as a whole, reports: Ophthalmopathy, which appeared later, was predicted by the model a median roughly 6.5 months before onset.

Ophthalmopathy cases scored 3 or more on the Clinical Activity Score and 4 or more on NOSPECS grade, with duration below 3 months. RNA transcripts were the template for amplifying TCR beta CDR3 regions. Using the HTBI primer set, a first-round RT-PCR was run on the TCR CDR3. TCRdb analysed the multiplex PCR reads with MiXCR anew, one entry per CDR3 protein. The table shows roughly 280,000 distinct CDR3 sequences, with around 20% occurring only once. A remark on this clonotype: The antigen is undetermined. A junction end diverges from the germline sequence, so it may reflect a read error.

The sample consisted of blood. The clonotype was recovered from a man aged 25-45 years with Graves' ophthalmopathy.

CDR3 sequence (DNA): TGTGCCAGCAGTGCGACAGGGATATTGAACACTGAAGCTTCCTTT. It specifies CASSATGILNTEASF. The genes are TRBV7-9 and TRBJ1-1; 7 positions agree with TRBD1. This CDR3 is built from 15 residues. CDR1 and CDR2 (germline): SEHNR, FQNEAQ (reference sequence).